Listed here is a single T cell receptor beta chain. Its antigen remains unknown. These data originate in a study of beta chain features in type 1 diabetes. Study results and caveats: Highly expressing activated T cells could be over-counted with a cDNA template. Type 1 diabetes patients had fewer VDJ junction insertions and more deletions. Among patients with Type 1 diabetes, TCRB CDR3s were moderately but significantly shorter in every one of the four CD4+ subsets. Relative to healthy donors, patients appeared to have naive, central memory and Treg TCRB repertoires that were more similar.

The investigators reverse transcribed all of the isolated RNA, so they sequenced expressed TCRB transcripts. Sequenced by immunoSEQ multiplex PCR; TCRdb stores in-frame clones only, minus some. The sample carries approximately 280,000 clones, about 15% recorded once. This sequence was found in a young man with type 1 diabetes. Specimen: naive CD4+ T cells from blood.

DNA of the CDR3: TGCAGCGTTGTTGGCGGGAGGGATTCCTACAATGAGCAGTTCTTC. It yields the protein CSVVGGRDSYNEQFF. The chain links TRBV29-1 to TRBJ2-1, with 9 bases that match TRBD2. Germline CDR1 reads SQVTM; CDR2 reads ANQGSEA. CDR3 size: 15 residues. With 4 bases clipped from V and 1 base from J, the junction kept 5 bases outside the gene matches.